This T cell receptor beta chain appears in the sequencing data of a study of T cells in localized non-small cell lung cancer. Broader study findings: Uninvolved adjacent lung had higher T cell clonality than tumor and all other tissues. Analysis by sequencing included only one tumor region, so heterogeneity remains possible. Median detection of top 100 tumor clones in adjacent lung was roughly 61 clones.

This clone was detected a few times. The target antigen is unknown. The protocol was immunoSEQ multiplex PCR, while the TCRdb copy is restricted to in-frame clones and leaves out a portion. The sample lists about 52,000 clones; roughly 89% were seen once. CDR1 is SEHNR, CDR2 FQNEAQ, per germline (reference sequence). The CDR3 runs to 16 residues. Trimming removed 5 bases from V and 7 bases from J, with 23 bases in between. The chain uses TRBV7-9 and TRBJ1-2; possibly TRBD1 for D (6 bases). The receptor was isolated from a male donor older than 55 with stage III squamous cell lung carcinoma. The starting material was peripheral blood, obtained before any cancer treatment. DNA of the CDR3: TGTGCCAGCAGCCGCGAGCCTGGGGCGGGGGGCTCTGGCTACACCTTC. This codes for CASSREPGAGGSGYTF.